These 10 T cell receptor beta chains were all obtained from the same sample, sequenced in a study of Ad26.COV2.S vaccination and SARS-CoV-2 variants. Stated treatment: roughly 18 received Ad26.COV2.S at low or high dose, single or two shots; several received placebo; per-sample allocation not given. Sampling was performed 63 days after the first vaccine or placebo injection. The method was immunoSEQ multiplex PCR; TCRdb's version includes in-frame clones alone and lacks a portion of them. The sample holds about 460,000 clones, approximately 90% seen once. The specimen was peripheral blood, collected in a trial of Ad26.COV2.S vaccine versus placebo. These receptors were taken from a person aged 18-65 years who received the Ad26.COV2.S COVID-19 vaccine or a placebo.

Concerning this clone itself: Other DNA sequences within the sample encode an identical CDR3. The chain uses TRBV28 and TRBJ2-7, with unresolved D. Germline CDR1 MDHEN, CDR2 SYDVKM. V lost 4 bases to trimming and J lost 2 bases, with 3 bases between them. This CDR3 contains 11 residues. The chain's CDR3 is CASSSPYEQYF. CDR3 DNA: TGTGCCAGCAGTTCCCCCTACGAGCAGTACTTC.

V and J are TRBV7-9 and TRBJ1-3; 8 nucleotides align to TRBD1. With V trimmed by 1 base and J by 1 base, 3 bases remained unmatched. CDR1 and CDR2 from the germline V gene are SEHNR and FQNEAQ (reference sequence). The CDR3 has 16 residues. CDR3 in amino acids: CASSLGQGISGNTIYF. The CDR3 DNA reads as TGTGCCAGCAGCTTAGGACAGGGGATTTCTGGAAACACCATATATTTT.

The genes are TRBV6-5 and TRBJ1-4; the match to TRBD1 covers 7 bases. This CDR3 contains 15 residues. From germline, CDR1 is MNHEY and CDR2 SVGAGI. Unmatched junction bases numbered 6, after V lost 0 bases and J lost 8 bases. The CDR3 nucleotides are TGTGCCAGCAGTTACTCGTCAGGGGGGGTCGAAAAACTGTTTTTT. Amino acid sequence: CASSYSSGGVEKLFF.

The chain couples TRBV7-2 to TRBJ2-3; no firm D call. From germline, CDR1 is SGHTA and CDR2 FQGNSA. Trimming took off 1 base at V and 2 bases at J, with 7 bases between the two ends. CDR3 length equals 14 residues. The CDR3 coding sequence is TGTGCCAGCAGCTTAGTTGGGGTCACAGATACGCAGTATTTT. Protein: CASSLVGVTDTQYF.

The V call is TRBV6-5, the J call TRBJ1-2; no clear D. Germline V CDR1 and CDR2: MNHEY, SVGAGI. Between the trimmed V and J ends, which lost 8 bases and 4 bases, there was a span of 14 bases. This CDR3 spans 13 amino acids. CDR3 region: CASSRARVYGYTF. The DNA for the CDR3 is TGTGCCAGCTCGCGGGCGCGGGTCTATGGCTACACCTTC.

This chain joins TRBV5-1 and TRBJ1-2; TRBD1 matches 7 bases. The V segment lost 4 bases and the J segment 3 bases; nucleotides outside the gene matches: 6. Looked up from germline, CDR1 is SGHRS and CDR2 is YFSETQ. This CDR3 is 14 amino acids long. CDR3 nucleotide sequence: TGCGCCAGCAGCCTGGGACAGTGGGACTATGGCTACACCTTC. This sequence encodes CASSLGQWDYGYTF. The complete variable domain, with remaining parts taken from reference TRBV5-1 and TRBJ1-2, reads KAGVTQTPRYLIKTRGQQVTLSCSPISGHRSVSWYQQTPGQGLQFLFEYFSETQRNKGNFPGRFSGRQFSNSRSEMNVSTLELGDSALYLCASSLGQWDYGYTFGSGTRLTVV.

This clone was seen a single time. The V and J genes are TRBV3-1 (or the pseudogene TRBV3-2) and TRBJ1-6; 7 bases line up with TRBD1. Trimming at V came to 1 base and at J to 6 bases, leaving 0 bases not matched to a gene. The CDR3 extends over 14 amino acids. Germline V gene lookup returns CDR1 LGHDT and CDR2 YNNKEL (reference sequence). CDR3 region: CASSQGQGNSPLHF. CDR3 nucleotides: TGTGCCAGCAGCCAAGGACAGGGTAATTCACCCCTCCACTTT.

This chain joins TRBV5-1 and TRBJ2-7, with a weak D call TRBD2 (6 bases). With 6 bases removed from V and 6 bases from J, the gap between germline ends came to 13 bases. This CDR3 has 12 amino acids. Germline assignment: CDR1 SGHRS and CDR2 YFSETQ. CDR3 loop: CASTPTGGEQYF. In nucleotides, the CDR3 is TGCGCCAGCACCCCCACCGGGGGCGAGCAGTACTTC.

The chain is built from TRBV27 and TRBJ1-3; D remains ambiguous. V dropped 5 bases and J dropped 5 bases, with 16 bases sitting between them. The CDR3 spans 15 residues. Germline V gene lookup returns CDR1 MNHEY and CDR2 SMNVEV (reference sequence). The CDR3 DNA reads TGTGCCAGCAGTCCCTTGGCCGGGAACCGAAACACCATATATTTT. It codes for CASSPLAGNRNTIYF.

The chain uses TRBV5-1 and TRBJ2-3; D ambiguous. This CDR3 region has 14 residues. Germline assignment: CDR1 SGHRS and CDR2 YFSETQ. Trimming left V 3 bases short and J 4 bases short, with 12 bases between. The CDR3 DNA is TGCGCCAGCAGCTCGGTGGGTGCCGCAGATACGCAGTATTTT. It yields the protein CASSSVGAADTQYF. The full variable domain, in which reference TRBV5-1 and TRBJ2-3 provide the parts outside the CDR3, is KAGVTQTPRYLIKTRGQQVTLSCSPISGHRSVSWYQQTPGQGLQFLFEYFSETQRNKGNFPGRFSGRQFSNSRSEMNVSTLELGDSALYLCASSSVGAADTQYFGPGTRLTVL.